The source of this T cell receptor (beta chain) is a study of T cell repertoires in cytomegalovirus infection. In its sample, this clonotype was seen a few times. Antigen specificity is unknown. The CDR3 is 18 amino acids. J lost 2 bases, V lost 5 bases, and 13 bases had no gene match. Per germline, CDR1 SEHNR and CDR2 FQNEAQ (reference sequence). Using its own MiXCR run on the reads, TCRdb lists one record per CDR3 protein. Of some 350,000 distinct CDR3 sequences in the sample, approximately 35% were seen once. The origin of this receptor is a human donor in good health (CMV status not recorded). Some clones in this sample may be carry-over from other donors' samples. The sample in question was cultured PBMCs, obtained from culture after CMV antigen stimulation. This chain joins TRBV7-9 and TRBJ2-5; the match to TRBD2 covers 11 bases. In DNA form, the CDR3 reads TGTGCCAGCAGCCATGGGACTAGCGGAAGCTCTGGACAAGAGACCCAGTACTTC. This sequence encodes CASSHGTSGSSGQETQYF.